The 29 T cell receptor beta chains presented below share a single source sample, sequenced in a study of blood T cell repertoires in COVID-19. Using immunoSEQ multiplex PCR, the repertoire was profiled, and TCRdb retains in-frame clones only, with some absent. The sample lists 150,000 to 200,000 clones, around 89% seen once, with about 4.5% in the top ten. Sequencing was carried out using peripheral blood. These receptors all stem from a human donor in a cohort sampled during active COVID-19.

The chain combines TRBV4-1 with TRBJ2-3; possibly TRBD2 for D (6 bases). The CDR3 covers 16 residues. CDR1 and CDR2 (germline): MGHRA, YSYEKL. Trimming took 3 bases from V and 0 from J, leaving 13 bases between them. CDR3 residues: CASSQPGGTSTDTQYF. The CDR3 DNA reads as TGCGCCAGCAGCCAGCCTGGCGGGACTAGCACAGATACGCAGTATTTT.

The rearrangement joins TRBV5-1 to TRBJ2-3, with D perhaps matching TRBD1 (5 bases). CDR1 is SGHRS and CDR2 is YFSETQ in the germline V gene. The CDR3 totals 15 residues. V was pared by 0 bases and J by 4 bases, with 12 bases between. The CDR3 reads CASSLEGAFSDTQYF. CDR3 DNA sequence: TGCGCCAGCAGCTTGGAAGGGGCCTTTTCAGATACGCAGTATTTT.

The CDR3 is CASSQDTSGTYEQYF. The CDR3, as DNA: TGCGCCAGCAGCCAGGACACTAGCGGTACCTACGAGCAGTACTTC. The chain recombines TRBV4-1 with TRBJ2-7; 8 nucleotides line up with TRBD2. This CDR3 region has 15 residues. CDR1 is MGHRA and CDR2 is YSYEKL in the germline V gene. V lost 3 bases and J lost 2; bases outside the gene matches: 6.

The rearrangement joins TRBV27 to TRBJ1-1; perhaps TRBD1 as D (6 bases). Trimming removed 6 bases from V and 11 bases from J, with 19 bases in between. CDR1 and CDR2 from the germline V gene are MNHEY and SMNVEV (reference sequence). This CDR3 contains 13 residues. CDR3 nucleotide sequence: TGTGCCAGCAGCTCGAACAGGGTCCGTGGCGCTTTCTTT. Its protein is CASSSNRVRGAFF.

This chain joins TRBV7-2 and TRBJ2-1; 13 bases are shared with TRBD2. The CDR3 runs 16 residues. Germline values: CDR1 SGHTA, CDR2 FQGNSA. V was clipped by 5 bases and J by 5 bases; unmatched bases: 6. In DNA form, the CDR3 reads TGTGCCAGCAGCCTACGGACTAGCGGGGGTAACAATGAGCAGTTCTTC. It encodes CASSLRTSGGNNEQFF.

The CDR3 coding sequence is TGTGCCAGCTGGAGTGGGGCGGGGCGCTGGGAGCAGTACTTC. Residues: CASWSGAGRWEQYF. The rearrangement uses TRBV28 and TRBJ2-7, with D perhaps TRBD2 (6 bases). Trimming took 8 bases from V and 7 from J, leaving 21 bases between them. This CDR3 region has 14 residues. Germline lookup yields CDR1 MDHEN and CDR2 SYDVKM.

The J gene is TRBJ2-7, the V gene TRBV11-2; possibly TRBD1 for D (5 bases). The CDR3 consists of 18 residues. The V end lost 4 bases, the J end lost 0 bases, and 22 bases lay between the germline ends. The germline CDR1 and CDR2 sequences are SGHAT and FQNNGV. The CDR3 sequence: CASSSVSRPSRASYEQYF. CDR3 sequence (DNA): TGTGCCAGCAGCTCTGTTAGCCGGCCGAGCAGGGCCTCCTACGAGCAGTACTTC.

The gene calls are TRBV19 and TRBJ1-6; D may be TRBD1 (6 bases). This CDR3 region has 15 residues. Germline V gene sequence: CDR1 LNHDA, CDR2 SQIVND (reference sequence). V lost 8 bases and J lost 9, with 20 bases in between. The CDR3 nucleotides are TGTGCCAGTCGCCCTGGGACAACCGCGAGTTCACCCCTCCACTTT. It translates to CASRPGTTASSPLHF.

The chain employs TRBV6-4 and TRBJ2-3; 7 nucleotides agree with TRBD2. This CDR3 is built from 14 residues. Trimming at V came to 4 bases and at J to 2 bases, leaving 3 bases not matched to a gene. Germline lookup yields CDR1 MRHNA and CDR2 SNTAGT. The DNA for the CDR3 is TGTGCCAGCAGTGTCGGGGGGTCCACAGATACGCAGTATTTT. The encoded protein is CASSVGGSTDTQYF.

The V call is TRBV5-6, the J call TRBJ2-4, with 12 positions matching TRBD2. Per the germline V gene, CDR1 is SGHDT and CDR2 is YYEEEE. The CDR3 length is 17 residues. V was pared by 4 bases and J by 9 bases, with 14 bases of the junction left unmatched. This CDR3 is CASSLRTSGIGGSIQYF. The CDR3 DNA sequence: TGTGCCAGCAGCCTCCGGACTAGCGGGATTGGCGGGTCCATTCAGTACTTC.

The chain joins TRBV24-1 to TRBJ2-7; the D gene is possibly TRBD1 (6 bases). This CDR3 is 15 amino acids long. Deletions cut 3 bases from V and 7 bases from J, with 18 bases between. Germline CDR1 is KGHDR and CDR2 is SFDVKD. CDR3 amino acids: CATSDGQSARPEQYF. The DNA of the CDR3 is TGTGCCACCAGTGATGGACAGTCAGCCCGCCCGGAGCAGTACTTC.

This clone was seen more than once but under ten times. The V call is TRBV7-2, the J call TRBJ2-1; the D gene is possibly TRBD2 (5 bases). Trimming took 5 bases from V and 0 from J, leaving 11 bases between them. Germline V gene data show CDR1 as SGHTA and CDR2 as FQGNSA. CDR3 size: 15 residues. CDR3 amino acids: CASSEAEASYNEQFF. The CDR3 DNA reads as TGTGCCAGCAGCGAAGCGGAGGCCTCCTACAATGAGCAGTTCTTC.

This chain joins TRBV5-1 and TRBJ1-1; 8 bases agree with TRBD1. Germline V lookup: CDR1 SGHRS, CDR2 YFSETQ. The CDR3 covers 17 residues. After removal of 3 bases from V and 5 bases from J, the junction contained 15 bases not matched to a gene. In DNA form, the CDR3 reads TGCGCCAGCAGCTGGAGTCCCGGGACAGGCCCGGGGACTGAAGCTTTCTTT. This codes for CASSWSPGTGPGTEAFF.

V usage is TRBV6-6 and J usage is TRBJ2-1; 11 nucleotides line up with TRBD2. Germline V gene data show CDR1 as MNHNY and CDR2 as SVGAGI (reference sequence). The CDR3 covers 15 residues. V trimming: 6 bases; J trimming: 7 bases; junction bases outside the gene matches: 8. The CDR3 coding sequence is TGTGCCAGCAGCGCTCCTAGCGGGAGGTGGAATGAGCAGTTCTTC. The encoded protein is CASSAPSGRWNEQFF.

The CDR3 DNA sequence: TGTGCCAGCAGTGTTGCCGGGACAGGGAGCGGAAAACTGTTTTTT. Encoded protein: CASSVAGTGSGKLFF. The chain carries TRBV25-1 and TRBJ1-4; 9 nucleotides line up with TRBD1. Germline trimming cut 4 bases from V and 10 bases from J; bases unmatched to any gene: 10. Germline V gene sequence: CDR1 MGHDK, CDR2 SYGVNS. This CDR3 spans 15 amino acids. The entire variable domain, with the rest obtained from reference TRBV25-1 and TRBJ1-4, is as follows: EADIYQTPRYLVIGTGKKITLECSQTMGHDKMYWYQQDPGMELHLIHYSYGVNSTEKGDLSSESTVSRIRTEHFPLTLESARPSHTSQYLCASSVAGTGSGKLFFGSGTQLSVL.

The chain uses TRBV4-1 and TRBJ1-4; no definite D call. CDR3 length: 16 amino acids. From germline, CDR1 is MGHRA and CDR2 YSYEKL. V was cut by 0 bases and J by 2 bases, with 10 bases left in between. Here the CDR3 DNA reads TGCGCCAGCAGCCAAGATCCCCTAACGACTAATGAAAAACTGTTTTTT. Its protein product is CASSQDPLTTNEKLFF.

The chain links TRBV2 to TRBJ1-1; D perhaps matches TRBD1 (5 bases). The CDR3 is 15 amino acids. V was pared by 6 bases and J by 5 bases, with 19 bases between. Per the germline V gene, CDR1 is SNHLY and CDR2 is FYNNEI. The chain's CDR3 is CASSQGITAGTEAFF. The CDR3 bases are TGTGCCAGCAGCCAGGGTATAACGGCTGGGACTGAAGCTTTCTTT.

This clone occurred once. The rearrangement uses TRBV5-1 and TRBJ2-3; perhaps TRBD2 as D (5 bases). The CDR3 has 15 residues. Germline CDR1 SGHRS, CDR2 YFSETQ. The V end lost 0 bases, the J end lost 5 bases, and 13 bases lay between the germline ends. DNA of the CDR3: TGCGCCAGCAGCTTGGGGCGACACGGGATAGATACGCAGTATTTT. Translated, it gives CASSLGRHGIDTQYF.

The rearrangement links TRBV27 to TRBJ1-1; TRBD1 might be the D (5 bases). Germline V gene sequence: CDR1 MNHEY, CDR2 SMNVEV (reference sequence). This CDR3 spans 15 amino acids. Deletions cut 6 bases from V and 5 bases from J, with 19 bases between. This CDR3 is CASSRGVDRVTEAFF. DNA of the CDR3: TGTGCCAGCAGCCGGGGGGTGGATCGGGTTACTGAAGCTTTCTTT.

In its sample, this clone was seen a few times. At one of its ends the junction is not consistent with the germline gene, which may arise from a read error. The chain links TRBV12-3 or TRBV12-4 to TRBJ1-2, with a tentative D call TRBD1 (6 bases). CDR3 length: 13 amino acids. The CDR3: CATSTGQNYGYTF. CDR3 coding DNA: TGTGCCACCTCTACAGGGCAGAACTACGGCTACACCTTC.

The CDR3 loop is CASSLGGDTQYF. DNA of the CDR3: TGTGCCAGCAGCCTCGGAGGAGATACGCAGTATTTT. The J gene is TRBJ2-3, the V gene TRBV3-1 (or the pseudogene TRBV3-2); a possible D gene is TRBD2 (5 bases). The CDR3 consists of 12 residues. From germline, CDR1 is LGHDT and CDR2 YNNKEL (reference sequence). The ends were cut back, 4 bases at V and 5 bases at J, with 7 bases in the middle.

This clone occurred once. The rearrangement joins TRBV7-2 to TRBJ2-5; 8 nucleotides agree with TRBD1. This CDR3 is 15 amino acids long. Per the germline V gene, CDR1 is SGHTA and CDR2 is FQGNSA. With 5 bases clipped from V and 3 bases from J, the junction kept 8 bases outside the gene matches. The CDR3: CASSASGTGEETQYF. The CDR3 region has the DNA TGTGCCAGCAGCGCATCCGGGACAGGCGAAGAGACCCAGTACTTC.

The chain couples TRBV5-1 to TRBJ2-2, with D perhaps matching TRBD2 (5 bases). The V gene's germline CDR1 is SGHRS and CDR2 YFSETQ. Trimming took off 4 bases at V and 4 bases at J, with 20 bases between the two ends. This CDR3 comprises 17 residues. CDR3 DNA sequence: TGCGCCAGCAGCCCCCGGGGAAGAGCCTACTCCACCGGGGAGCTGTTTTTT. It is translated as CASSPRGRAYSTGELFF. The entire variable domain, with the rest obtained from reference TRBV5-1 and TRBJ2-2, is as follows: KAGVTQTPRYLIKTRGQQVTLSCSPISGHRSVSWYQQTPGQGLQFLFEYFSETQRNKGNFPGRFSGRQFSNSRSEMNVSTLELGDSALYLCASSPRGRAYSTGELFFGEGSRLTVL.

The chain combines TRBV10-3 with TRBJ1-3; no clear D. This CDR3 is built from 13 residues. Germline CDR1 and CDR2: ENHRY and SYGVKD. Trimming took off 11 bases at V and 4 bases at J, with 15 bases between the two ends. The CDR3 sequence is CAAAAGKGNTIYF. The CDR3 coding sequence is TGTGCCGCCGCAGCGGGGAAGGGAAACACCATATATTTT.

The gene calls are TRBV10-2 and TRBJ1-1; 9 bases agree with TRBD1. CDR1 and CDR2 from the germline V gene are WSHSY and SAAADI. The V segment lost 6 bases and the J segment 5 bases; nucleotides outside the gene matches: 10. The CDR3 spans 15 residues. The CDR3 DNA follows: TGCGCCAGCAGACTTACAGGGGGCGTGAGGACTGAAGCTTTCTTT. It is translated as CASRLTGGVRTEAFF.

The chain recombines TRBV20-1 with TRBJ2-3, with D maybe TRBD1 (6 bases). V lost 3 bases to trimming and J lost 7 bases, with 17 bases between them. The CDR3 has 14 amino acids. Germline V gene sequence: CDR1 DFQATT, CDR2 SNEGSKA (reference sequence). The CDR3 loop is CSASPGTRGYTQYF. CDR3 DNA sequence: TGCAGTGCTAGTCCCGGGACGAGGGGGTATACGCAGTATTTT.

The CDR3 reads CASSPGRAETQYF. As DNA, the CDR3 is TGTGCCAGCTCACCGGGCAGGGCGGAGACCCAGTACTTC. The rearrangement uses TRBV18 and TRBJ2-5, with a possible D match to TRBD1 (5 bases). Trimming pared 3 bases from V and 5 bases from J, leaving 10 bases between. Germline CDR1 reads KGHSH; CDR2 reads LQKENI. CDR3 length equals 13 residues.

The CDR3 sequence: CASSSGTTGALQETQYF. CDR3 bases: TGTGCCAGCAGTTCCGGGACTACTGGTGCTCTTCAAGAGACCCAGTACTTC. The gene calls are TRBV9 and TRBJ2-5; the match to TRBD2 covers 7 bases. CDR3 length: 17 residues. Per germline, CDR1 SGDLS and CDR2 YYNGEE. Unmatched junction bases numbered 15, after V lost 5 bases and J lost 2 bases.

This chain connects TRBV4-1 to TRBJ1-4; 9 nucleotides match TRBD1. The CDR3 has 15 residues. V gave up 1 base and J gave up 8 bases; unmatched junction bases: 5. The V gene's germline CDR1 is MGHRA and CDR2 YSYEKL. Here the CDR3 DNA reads TGCGCCAGCAGCCAAGGGACAGGGGTGGGGGAAAAACTGTTTTTT. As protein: CASSQGTGVGEKLFF.